A selection of T cell receptor beta chains follows, all from one sample in a study of response to subunit inactivated influenza vaccine. TCRdb reprocessed the RT-PCR reads via MiXCR and lists one record per CDR3 protein. The sample shows under 950,000 distinct CDR3 sequences, approximately 22% of them seen only once. This specimen was PBMCs from blood, taken around 5 days after vaccination. These TCRs come from a man aged 45-65 years who received an inactivated influenza vaccine. CDR3s include the opening cysteine and the closing phenylalanine or tryptophan. Fields, in order: J gene, D gene, V gene, clone size, CDR3 protein, CDR3 DNA. The D gene is left open where the match is weak. Size is omitted from some rows. Given values are once, few, many or a class for expanded clones.

J gene: TRBJ2-1
D gene: TRBD2
V gene: TRBV5-1
clone size: -
CDR3 protein: CASSWEGEQFF
CDR3 DNA: TGCGCCAGCAGCTGGGAGGGTGAGCAGTTCTTC

J gene: TRBJ2-5
D gene: TRBD1
V gene: TRBV7-9
clone size: few
CDR3 protein: CASSTGQVVMETQYF
CDR3 DNA: TGTGCCAGCAGCACCGGACAGGTCGTAATGGAGACCCAGTACTTC

J gene: TRBJ2-3
D gene: -
V gene: TRBV7-9
clone size: few
CDR3 protein: CASSLAGLTGSPDTQYF
CDR3 DNA: TGTGCCAGCAGCTTAGCGGGCCTGACTGGGAGCCCAGATACGCAGTATTTT

J gene: TRBJ1-2
D gene: -
V gene: TRBV29-1
clone size: -
CDR3 protein: CSVEVPGLGYTF
CDR3 DNA: TGCAGCGTTGAAGTGCCCGGACTCGGCTACACCTTC

J gene: TRBJ2-3
D gene: -
V gene: TRBV4-3
clone size: few
CDR3 protein: CASSQPASGGNTQYF
CDR3 DNA: TGCGCCAGCAGCCAACCAGCGAGCGGTGGCAATACGCAGTATTTT

J gene: TRBJ1-2
D gene: TRBD1
V gene: TRBV4-2
clone size: many
CDR3 protein: CASSQGRDRGVGYTF
CDR3 DNA: TGTGCCAGCAGCCAAGGCCGGGACAGGGGCGTTGGCTACACCTTC

J gene: TRBJ1-1
D gene: -
V gene: TRBV20-1
clone size: -
CDR3 protein: CSARGGGRGTEAFF
CDR3 DNA: TGCAGTGCTAGAGGTGGGGGGCGCGGCACTGAAGCTTTCTTT

J gene: TRBJ2-5
D gene: TRBD1
V gene: TRBV20-1
clone size: -
CDR3 protein: CSAGGGGQGETQYF
CDR3 DNA: TGCAGTGCTGGCGGCGGCGGACAGGGGGAGACCCAGTACTTC

J gene: TRBJ2-3
D gene: TRBD2
V gene: TRBV20-1
clone size: few
CDR3 protein: CSARDTSGGAVDTQYF
CDR3 DNA: TGCAGTGCTAGAGACACTAGCGGGGGGGCAGTAGATACGCAGTATTTT

J gene: TRBJ2-3
D gene: -
V gene: TRBV9
clone size: -
CDR3 protein: CASSVDEHHFGDTQYF
CDR3 DNA: TGTGCCAGCAGCGTAGACGAGCACCACTTTGGCGATACGCAGTATTTT

J gene: TRBJ1-6
D gene: TRBD1
V gene: TRBV6-2/TRBV6-3
clone size: -
CDR3 protein: CASSYYRDRGPPLHF
CDR3 DNA: TGTGCCAGCAGTTACTACCGGGACAGGGGGCCACCCCTCCACTTT

J gene: TRBJ2-1
D gene: -
V gene: TRBV11-2
clone size: once
CDR3 protein: CASSLSAGPNEQFF
CDR3 DNA: TGTGCCAGCAGCTTAAGCGCCGGGCCCAATGAGCAGTTCTTC

J gene: TRBJ2-7
D gene: -
V gene: TRBV28
clone size: few
CDR3 protein: CASRRLREGAYEQYF
CDR3 DNA: TGTGCCAGCAGGCGACTGAGGGAGGGGGCCTACGAGCAGTACTTC

J gene: TRBJ2-7
D gene: -
V gene: TRBV27
clone size: -
CDR3 protein: CASSFAGFDEQYF
CDR3 DNA: TGTGCCAGCAGTTTTGCCGGGTTCGACGAGCAGTACTTC

J gene: TRBJ2-4
D gene: TRBD2
V gene: TRBV5-1
clone size: few
CDR3 protein: CASSLVSGRVAKNIQYF
CDR3 DNA: TGCGCCAGCAGCTTGGTTAGCGGGAGAGTAGCCAAAAACATTCAGTACTTC

J gene: TRBJ2-2
D gene: -
V gene: TRBV20-1
clone size: few
CDR3 protein: CSARDGSENTGELFF
CDR3 DNA: TGCAGTGCTAGAGATGGCAGCGAGAACACCGGGGAGCTGTTTTTT

J gene: TRBJ2-7
D gene: -
V gene: TRBV29-1
clone size: many
CDR3 protein: CSVEGVEGKPYEQYF
CDR3 DNA: TGCAGCGTTGAAGGTGTAGAGGGAAAACCCTACGAGCAGTACTTC

J gene: TRBJ2-7
D gene: TRBD1
V gene: TRBV12-3/TRBV12-4
clone size: many
CDR3 protein: CASSITGGYEQYF
CDR3 DNA: TGTGCCAGCAGTATAACAGGGGGCTACGAGCAGTACTTC

J gene: TRBJ1-2
D gene: -
V gene: TRBV12-3/TRBV12-4
clone size: -
CDR3 protein: CASSNQTERRRYGYTF
CDR3 DNA: TGTGCCAGCAGTAACCAGACAGAGCGACGGCGCTATGGCTACACCTTC

J gene: TRBJ2-5
D gene: TRBD1
V gene: TRBV5-1
clone size: few
CDR3 protein: CASSSGTDYQETQYF
CDR3 DNA: TGCGCCAGCAGCTCGGGGACAGACTACCAAGAGACCCAGTACTTC

J gene: TRBJ1-5
D gene: -
V gene: TRBV19
clone size: few
CDR3 protein: CASSPQTDNQPQHF
CDR3 DNA: TGTGCCAGTAGTCCCCAGACAGATAATCAGCCCCAGCATTTT

J gene: TRBJ1-5
D gene: -
V gene: TRBV5-6
clone size: -
CDR3 protein: CASSRLVGQHSLFGDQPQHF
CDR3 DNA: TGTGCCAGCAGCCGACTTGTAGGACAGCATTCCCTCTTCGGGGATCAGCCCCAGCATTTT

J gene: TRBJ2-5
D gene: -
V gene: TRBV20-1
clone size: -
CDR3 protein: CSALEPRGTQETQYF
CDR3 DNA: TGCAGTGCCCTAGAACCCCGGGGTACACAAGAGACCCAGTACTTC

J gene: TRBJ1-1
D gene: -
V gene: TRBV7-3
clone size: -
CDR3 protein: CASSMGPHTEAFF
CDR3 DNA: TGTGCCAGCAGCATGGGACCGCACACTGAAGCTTTCTTT

J gene: TRBJ2-1
D gene: TRBD1
V gene: TRBV6-1
clone size: few
CDR3 protein: CASRTGTGVYNEQFF
CDR3 DNA: TGTGCCAGCAGGACCGGGACAGGGGTTTACAATGAGCAGTTCTTC

J gene: TRBJ2-3
D gene: -
V gene: TRBV15
clone size: -
CDR3 protein: CATSRDLGGHTDTQYF
CDR3 DNA: TGTGCCACCAGCAGAGATCTTGGGGGACACACAGATACGCAGTATTTT

J gene: TRBJ2-7
D gene: TRBD1
V gene: TRBV25-1
clone size: few
CDR3 protein: CASPRDRAGSYEQYF
CDR3 DNA: TGTGCCAGCCCTAGGGACAGGGCGGGCTCCTACGAGCAGTACTTC

J gene: TRBJ2-7
D gene: -
V gene: TRBV29-1
clone size: -
CDR3 protein: CSAAVTTSYEQYF
CDR3 DNA: TGCAGCGCCGCGGTTACTACTTCCTACGAGCAGTACTTC

J gene: TRBJ1-4
D gene: -
V gene: TRBV15
clone size: few
CDR3 protein: CATENDRTNEKLFF
CDR3 DNA: TGTGCCACGGAGAATGACAGAACTAATGAAAAACTGTTTTTT

J gene: TRBJ1-5
D gene: -
V gene: TRBV7-9
clone size: few
CDR3 protein: CASSPPTGTLHF
CDR3 DNA: TGTGCCAGCAGCCCACCTACCGGGACTTTGCATTTT

J gene: TRBJ1-3
D gene: -
V gene: TRBV10-3
clone size: few
CDR3 protein: CAISVWSLSGNTIYF
CDR3 DNA: TGTGCCATCAGTGTGTGGAGTCTCTCTGGAAACACCATATATTTT

J gene: TRBJ2-3
D gene: -
V gene: TRBV6-2/TRBV6-3
clone size: -
CDR3 protein: CASSSTSQSTDTQYF
CDR3 DNA: TGTGCCAGCAGTTCGACTAGTCAGAGCACAGATACGCAGTATTTT

J gene: TRBJ2-7
D gene: TRBD1
V gene: TRBV18
clone size: -
CDR3 protein: CASSGQGFAYEQYF
CDR3 DNA: TGTGCCAGCTCTGGACAGGGGTTTGCCTACGAGCAGTACTTC

J gene: TRBJ2-1
D gene: -
V gene: TRBV6-5
clone size: -
CDR3 protein: CASSWDMTDGEQFF
CDR3 DNA: TGTGCCAGCAGTTGGGACATGACGGATGGTGAGCAGTTCTTC

J gene: TRBJ2-1
D gene: -
V gene: TRBV5-1
clone size: few
CDR3 protein: CASSLREGGYDNEQFF
CDR3 DNA: TGCGCCAGCAGCTTAAGAGAGGGGGGCTACGACAATGAGCAGTTCTTC

J gene: TRBJ2-5
D gene: TRBD2
V gene: TRBV7-9
clone size: many
CDR3 protein: CASSRLAGGPETQYF
CDR3 DNA: TGTGCCAGCAGTCGACTAGCGGGGGGGCCGGAGACCCAGTACTTC

J gene: TRBJ2-1
D gene: TRBD2
V gene: TRBV20-1
clone size: -
CDR3 protein: CSARGTSGIVSSYNEQFF
CDR3 DNA: TGCAGTGCTAGAGGGACTAGCGGGATCGTAAGCTCCTACAATGAGCAGTTCTTC

J gene: TRBJ2-1
D gene: TRBD2
V gene: TRBV18
clone size: once
CDR3 protein: CASSPKGLAGGTGEQFF
CDR3 DNA: TGTGCCAGCTCACCAAAAGGACTAGCGGGAGGGACCGGTGAGCAGTTCTTC

J gene: TRBJ1-1
D gene: TRBD1
V gene: TRBV29-1
clone size: -
CDR3 protein: CSVEDPGTGGWGTEAFF
CDR3 DNA: TGCAGCGTTGAAGATCCAGGGACAGGGGGCTGGGGGACTGAAGCTTTCTTT

J gene: TRBJ2-5
D gene: -
V gene: TRBV4-2
clone size: few
CDR3 protein: CASSRSFDREETQYF
CDR3 DNA: TGTGCCAGCAGCCGCTCCTTCGACAGAGAAGAGACCCAGTACTTC

J gene: TRBJ2-7
D gene: -
V gene: TRBV27
clone size: -
CDR3 protein: CASSLSPLAYEQYF
CDR3 DNA: TGTGCCAGCAGTTTATCACCCCTAGCCTACGAGCAGTACTTC

J gene: TRBJ1-2
D gene: -
V gene: TRBV6-5
clone size: -
CDR3 protein: CASSRNNYGYTF
CDR3 DNA: TGTGCCAGCAGTCGGAACAACTATGGCTACACCTTC

J gene: TRBJ2-4
D gene: -
V gene: TRBV20-1
clone size: few
CDR3 protein: CSARDIGTPLLQYF
CDR3 DNA: TGCAGTGCTAGAGATATAGGCACTCCCCTGCTTCAGTACTTC

J gene: TRBJ2-7
D gene: TRBD1
V gene: TRBV24-1
clone size: -
CDR3 protein: CATSDPGTGVHEQYF
CDR3 DNA: TGTGCCACCAGTGATCCCGGGACAGGGGTCCACGAGCAGTACTTC

J gene: TRBJ1-1
D gene: TRBD1
V gene: TRBV6-1
clone size: few
CDR3 protein: CASSPRTGRADTEAFF
CDR3 DNA: TGTGCCAGCAGCCCACGGACAGGGAGGGCGGACACTGAAGCTTTCTTT

J gene: TRBJ1-5
D gene: -
V gene: TRBV20-1
clone size: many
CDR3 protein: CSASGQPPAQHF
CDR3 DNA: TGCAGTGCTAGTGGACAGCCTCCCGCCCAGCATTTT

J gene: TRBJ1-5
D gene: -
V gene: TRBV7-8
clone size: -
CDR3 protein: CARSLVVDQPQHF
CDR3 DNA: TGTGCCAGAAGCTTAGTTGTCGATCAGCCCCAGCATTTT

J gene: TRBJ2-7
D gene: TRBD1
V gene: TRBV7-9
clone size: -
CDR3 protein: CASSLVRSRGSEQYF
CDR3 DNA: TGTGCCAGCAGCTTAGTACGTTCCAGGGGGAGCGAGCAGTACTTC

J gene: TRBJ2-1
D gene: -
V gene: TRBV12-3/TRBV12-4
clone size: -
CDR3 protein: CASRQMGEPRNEQFF
CDR3 DNA: TGTGCCAGCAGGCAAATGGGGGAACCCAGAAATGAGCAGTTCTTC

J gene: TRBJ2-2
D gene: -
V gene: TRBV2
clone size: -
CDR3 protein: CASSEARGAPVGELFF
CDR3 DNA: TGTGCCAGCAGTGAAGCGAGAGGGGCCCCTGTCGGGGAGCTGTTTTTT

J gene: TRBJ2-5
D gene: -
V gene: TRBV20-1
clone size: -
CDR3 protein: CSAGGPPDQETQYF
CDR3 DNA: TGCAGTGCTGGGGGCCCTCCCGACCAGGAGACCCAGTACTTC

J gene: TRBJ2-2
D gene: -
V gene: TRBV6-1
clone size: -
CDR3 protein: CASSGRDSKNTGELFF
CDR3 DNA: TGTGCCAGCAGTGGGAGAGACAGTAAGAACACCGGGGAGCTGTTTTTT

J gene: TRBJ2-3
D gene: -
V gene: TRBV9
clone size: -
CDR3 protein: CASSLRGSLHTQYF
CDR3 DNA: TGTGCCAGCAGCCTGAGGGGCTCTCTTCATACGCAGTATTTT

J gene: TRBJ1-2
D gene: -
V gene: TRBV27
clone size: few
CDR3 protein: CASSPLGQGKYGYTF
CDR3 DNA: TGTGCCAGCAGTCCCCTCGGGCAGGGAAAATATGGCTACACCTTC

J gene: TRBJ2-1
D gene: -
V gene: TRBV28
clone size: -
CDR3 protein: CASSPWPSYNEQFF
CDR3 DNA: TGTGCCAGCAGCCCCTGGCCTAGTTACAATGAGCAGTTCTTC